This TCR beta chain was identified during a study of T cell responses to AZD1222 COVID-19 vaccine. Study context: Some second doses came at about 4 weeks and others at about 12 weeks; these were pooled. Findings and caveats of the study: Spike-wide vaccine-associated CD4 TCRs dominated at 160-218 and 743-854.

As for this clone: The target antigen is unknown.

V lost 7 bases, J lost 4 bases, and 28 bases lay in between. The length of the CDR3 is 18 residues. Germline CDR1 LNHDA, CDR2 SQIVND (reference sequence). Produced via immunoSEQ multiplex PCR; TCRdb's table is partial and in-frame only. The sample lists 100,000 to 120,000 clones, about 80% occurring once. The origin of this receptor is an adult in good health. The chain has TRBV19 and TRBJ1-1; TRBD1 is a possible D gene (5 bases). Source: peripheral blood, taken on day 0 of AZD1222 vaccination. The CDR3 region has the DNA TGTGCCAGTAACCCCACTTGGGACCTAACGAGGGAGGGCACTGAAGCTTTCTTT. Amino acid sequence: CASNPTWDLTREGTEAFF.